This entry lists 11 T cell receptor beta chains sequenced from one sample in a study of cytomegalovirus exposure and HLA in healthy donors. It was with 60 Vbeta and 13 Jbeta primers that the PCR ran. This table comes from immunoSEQ multiplex PCR, and its TCRdb copy is limited to in-frame clones, with some not included. The sample lists around 110,000 clones, 8.5% to 10% seen once, with 3% to 3.5% in the top ten. Specimen: PBMCs. Receptor source: a young man in good health and CMV-seronegative.

This clone was detected a few times. V usage is TRBV7-8 and J usage is TRBJ2-2; D is perhaps TRBD2 (6 bases). Germline values: CDR1 SGHVS, CDR2 FQNEAQ. Trimming took off 5 bases at V and 5 bases at J, with 12 bases between the two ends. The length of the CDR3 is 14 residues. CDR3 residues: CASSRDGGTGELFF. The CDR3 DNA follows: TGTGCCAGCAGCCGAGACGGGGGAACCGGGGAGCTGTTTTTT.

This clone has only a few counts. The chain couples TRBV28 to TRBJ2-7; TRBD1 matches at 8 bases. Per the germline V gene, CDR1 is MDHEN and CDR2 is SYDVKM. J lost 12 bases, V lost 5 bases, and 18 bases had no gene match. The CDR3 runs to 15 residues. The CDR3 DNA reads as TGTGCCAGCAGTCCGAATTGGACAGGGCCGGAGGGGGGGTACTTC. It translates to CASSPNWTGPEGGYF.

The chain employs TRBV28 and TRBJ1-2, with 7 bases fitting TRBD1. The trim removed 1 base at V and 3 bases at J, leaving 8 bases unmatched. The germline V gene has CDR1 MDHEN and CDR2 SYDVKM. This CDR3 has 16 amino acids. The CDR3 DNA is TGTGCCAGCAGTTTATCTCGGGTGAGGGGGCACTATGGCTACACCTTC. This sequence encodes CASSLSRVRGHYGYTF.

This clone was counted between two and nine times. This sequence joins TRBV19 and TRBJ1-5; D is possibly TRBD1 (5 bases). Germline CDR1 reads LNHDA; CDR2 reads SQIVND (reference sequence). V shed 6 bases and J shed 3 bases, with 18 bases lying between them. The CDR3 covers 16 residues. The CDR3 nucleotides read TGTGCCAGTAGGAGGCGGGAGGGGTTCGACAATCAGCCCCAGCATTTT. Amino acid sequence: CASRRREGFDNQPQHF.

The rearrangement links TRBV7-9 to TRBJ1-2; tentatively, D is TRBD1 (5 bases). There are 14 residues in the CDR3. Per the germline V gene, CDR1 is SEHNR and CDR2 is FQNEAQ (reference sequence). The germline V and J ends were trimmed by 2 bases and 4 bases, with 11 bases remaining between them. Written as DNA, the CDR3 is TGTGCCAGCAGCTTACCAGGGTCCTCCTATGGCTACACCTTC. Translation gives CASSLPGSSYGYTF.

V usage is TRBV6-6 and J usage is TRBJ1-3; 7 bases are shared with TRBD1. Trimming took 6 bases from V and 0 from J; bases not matched to a gene: 2. CDR3 length: 14 residues. The germline V gene has CDR1 MNHNY and CDR2 SVGAGI (reference sequence). CDR3 nucleotide sequence: TGTGCCAGCAGATGGGACAGCTCTGGAAACACCATATATTTT. Protein sequence: CASRWDSSGNTIYF.

In this sample, this clone turned up a few times. This rearrangement joins TRBV19 to TRBJ2-1; the match to TRBD2 covers 8 bases. V trimming: 6 bases; J trimming: 1 base; junction bases outside the gene matches: 17. The CDR3 runs to 19 residues. Germline lookup yields CDR1 LNHDA and CDR2 SQIVND (reference sequence). CDR3: CASRSPGAGGFKSYNEQFF. The CDR3 DNA sequence: TGTGCCAGTAGATCCCCCGGCGCGGGAGGATTCAAGTCCTACAATGAGCAGTTCTTC.

This chain joins TRBV5-6 and TRBJ2-3; D is uncertain. The CDR3 extends over 13 amino acids. Germline V CDR1 and CDR2: SGHDT, YYEEEE. The germline V and J ends were trimmed by 4 bases and 4 bases, with 10 bases remaining between them. CDR3 nucleotides: TGTGCCAGCAGCAGCTTTAACGCAGATACGCAGTATTTT. This sequence encodes CASSSFNADTQYF.

This sequence joins TRBV7-8 and TRBJ1-1; 8 nucleotides line up with TRBD1. After removal of 5 bases from V and 8 bases from J, the junction contained 4 bases not matched to a gene. The germline CDR1 and CDR2 sequences are SGHVS and FQNEAQ. This CDR3 has 12 residues. CDR3 in amino acids: CASSPDRVEAFF. In DNA, the CDR3 is TGTGCCAGCAGCCCGGACAGGGTCGAAGCTTTCTTT.

The rearrangement uses TRBV7-2 and TRBJ1-1, with D tentatively TRBD1 (6 bases). Germline V gene lookup returns CDR1 SGHTA and CDR2 FQGNSA. V shed 3 bases and J shed 5 bases, with 19 bases lying between them. The length of the CDR3 is 16 residues. The CDR3 protein is CASSFPAGGLRTEAFF. CDR3 sequence (DNA): TGTGCCAGCAGCTTCCCCGCGGGGGGGCTGAGGACTGAAGCTTTCTTT.

Only a few counts were recorded for this clone. The chain joins TRBV27 to TRBJ1-2, with 7 nucleotides matching TRBD1. The trim removed 5 bases at V and 7 bases at J, leaving 7 bases unmatched. Germline CDR1 MNHEY, CDR2 SMNVEV (reference sequence). The CDR3 runs to 13 residues. CDR3 in amino acids: CASSREGASGYTF. DNA for the CDR3: TGTGCCAGCAGTCGAGAGGGGGCGTCTGGCTACACCTTC.